The 19 T cell receptor beta chains given below trace back to one sample, sequenced in a study of blood T cell repertoires in COVID-19. Data came from immunoSEQ multiplex PCR; TCRdb stores just in-frame clones and leaves some out. The data contain over 200,000 clones, around 86% of them singletons. The sequenced sample consisted of PBMCs or T cells enriched from blood (not recorded which). The source is a man in his late teens or twenties who had recovered from COVID-19.

The chain combines TRBV29-1 with TRBJ2-1, with 8 bases aligning to TRBD2. V gave up 4 bases and J gave up 7 bases; unmatched junction bases: 6. Germline V gene data show CDR1 as SQVTM and CDR2 as ANQGSEA. This CDR3 contains 13 residues. CDR3 protein: CSVGGTSYNEQFF. CDR3 bases: TGCAGCGTTGGCGGGACTAGTTATAATGAGCAGTTCTTC.

The chain is built from TRBV13 and TRBJ1-2; TRBD1 aligns across 8 bases. Unmatched junction bases numbered 0, after V lost 1 base and J lost 2 bases. The CDR3 is made up of 14 amino acids. The germline CDR1 and CDR2 sequences are PRHDT and FYEKMQ (reference sequence). CDR3 bases: TGTGCCAGCAGCTTAGACAGGGGGAACTATGGCTACACCTTC. Residues: CASSLDRGNYGYTF.

The chain links TRBV27 to TRBJ1-1; 7 bases map to TRBD1. CDR1 MNHEY and CDR2 SMNVEV come from the germline V gene (reference sequence). With 1 base clipped from V and 0 bases from J, the junction kept 2 bases outside the gene matches. CDR3 length equals 15 residues. The CDR3: CASSLWQGVNTEAFF. In DNA form, the CDR3 reads TGTGCCAGCAGTTTATGGCAGGGGGTGAACACTGAAGCTTTCTTT.

This clone has just a few counts. In nucleotides, the CDR3 is TGCGCCAGCAGCAACCAGAGACAGGGGGCGAATTCACCCCTCCACTTT. This sequence encodes CASSNQRQGANSPLHF. The genes are TRBV5-1 and TRBJ1-6; the match to TRBD1 covers 10 bases. Germline CDR1 reads SGHRS; CDR2 reads YFSETQ. The CDR3 runs to 16 residues. The ends lost 4 bases at V and 7 bases at J; junction bases unmatched: 8.

V is TRBV5-6 and J is TRBJ2-7, with 11 bases aligning to TRBD2. V shed 4 bases, J shed 1 base, and the junction held 4 bases outside the gene matches. CDR1 and CDR2 from the germline V gene are SGHDT and YYEEEE. There are 15 residues in the CDR3. CDR3 bases: TGTGCCAGCAGCCAAACTAGCGGGAGTTCCTACGAGCAGTACTTC. Residues: CASSQTSGSSYEQYF.

This chain connects TRBV6-5 to TRBJ1-6, with D maybe TRBD1 (6 bases). The germline CDR1 and CDR2 sequences are MNHEY and SVGAGI. V was trimmed by 2 bases and J by 8 bases, leaving 16 bases between them. The CDR3 runs to 16 residues. The CDR3: CASSYQTGTPHSPLHF. CDR3 sequence (DNA): TGTGCCAGCAGTTACCAGACCGGGACACCGCATTCACCCCTCCACTTT.

This rearrangement joins TRBV13 to TRBJ1-5, with a weak D call TRBD1 (5 bases). Trimming stripped 4 bases from V and 0 bases from J, with 10 bases between. CDR1 is PRHDT and CDR2 is FYEKMQ in the germline V gene (reference sequence). CDR3 length: 15 amino acids. The CDR3 sequence: CASSSGHHSNQPQHF. The DNA of the CDR3 is TGTGCCAGCAGCTCTGGACATCATAGCAATCAGCCCCAGCATTTT.

This clone appeared a single time. V usage is TRBV5-1 and J usage is TRBJ2-1; 7 bases line up with TRBD2. The V segment lost 4 bases and the J segment 10 bases; nucleotides outside the gene matches: 14. The CDR3 is made up of 15 amino acids. Germline CDR1 is SGHRS and CDR2 is YFSETQ. The CDR3 sequence: CASSPGGTQNGEQFF. As DNA, the CDR3 is TGCGCCAGCAGCCCCGGGGGGACTCAGAATGGGGAGCAGTTCTTC. Full variable domain (remainder filled in from reference TRBV5-1 and TRBJ2-1): KAGVTQTPRYLIKTRGQQVTLSCSPISGHRSVSWYQQTPGQGLQFLFEYFSETQRNKGNFPGRFSGRQFSNSRSEMNVSTLELGDSALYLCASSPGGTQNGEQFFGPGTRLTVL.

This chain uses TRBV11-2 with TRBJ2-1, with D possibly being TRBD1 (5 bases). V lost 5 bases and J 5 bases, leaving 19 bases between the germline ends. The V gene's germline CDR1 is SGHAT and CDR2 FQNNGV. There are 16 residues in the CDR3. The CDR3: CASSTGPARNHNEQFF. The CDR3 DNA sequence: TGTGCCAGCAGCACAGGACCAGCAAGGAACCACAATGAGCAGTTCTTC.

Of note for this clone: Within the sample, other DNA sequences also encode this same CDR3. The chain links TRBV30 to TRBJ1-6; tentatively, D is TRBD1 (5 bases). Trimming stripped 3 bases from V and 7 bases from J, with 10 bases between. The CDR3 contains 13 residues. Germline V gives CDR1 GTSNPN, CDR2 SVGIG (reference sequence). CDR3 residues: CAWSREGNSPLHF. CDR3 DNA: TGTGCCTGGAGCAGGGAGGGCAATTCACCCCTCCACTTT.

The chain recombines TRBV18 with TRBJ2-7, with 13 bases lining up with TRBD2. The CDR3 is 17 residues long. Germline values: CDR1 KGHSH, CDR2 LQKENI. Trimming cost V 5 bases and J 4 bases; bases outside gene matches: 11. CDR3 bases: TGTGCCAGCTCATCGGGACTAGCGGGACGTCGCGGGTACGAGCAGTACTTC. Translating gives CASSSGLAGRRGYEQYF.

The V gene is TRBV27, the J gene TRBJ2-3; D is undetermined. The CDR3 has 13 amino acids. V gave up 0 bases and J gave up 12 bases, with 13 bases separating them. The V gene's germline CDR1 is MNHEY and CDR2 SMNVEV (reference sequence). The CDR3: CASSLSASLAQYF. In DNA, the CDR3 is TGTGCCAGCAGTTTATCGGCCTCCCTGGCCCAGTATTTT.

The V call is TRBV4-1, the J call TRBJ2-7; D possibly corresponds to TRBD1 (6 bases). Germline V lookup: CDR1 MGHRA, CDR2 YSYEKL. V was cut by 0 bases and J by 5 bases, with 17 bases left in between. The CDR3 has 16 amino acids. The CDR3 DNA follows: TGCGCCAGCAGCCAAGATCTTGAACAGGGTTTTAACGAGCAGTACTTC. It specifies CASSQDLEQGFNEQYF.

The chain carries TRBV4-1 and TRBJ2-7, with 9 bases identical to TRBD2. Germline loops: CDR1 MGHRA, CDR2 YSYEKL. J lost 7 bases, V lost 3 bases, and 10 bases had no gene match. CDR3 size: 15 residues. For the CDR3, the DNA is TGCGCCAGCAGCCAGACTAGCGGCTCCTTAGGAGAGCAGTACTTC. Translated: CASSQTSGSLGEQYF.

This clone was counted between two and nine times. The chain employs TRBV2 and TRBJ1-2; the D is unclear. Germline V gives CDR1 SNHLY, CDR2 FYNNEI. This CDR3 has 12 amino acids. V was trimmed by 6 bases and J by 5 bases, leaving 10 bases between them. This CDR3 reads CASRGLGYGYTF. CDR3 sequence (DNA): TGTGCCAGCAGAGGACTGGGGTATGGCTACACCTTC.

V gene TRBV11-2 combines with J gene TRBJ2-1, with 10 bases fitting TRBD2. The CDR3 is made up of 15 amino acids. With V trimmed by 1 base and J by 7 bases, 4 bases remained unmatched. CDR1 SGHAT and CDR2 FQNNGV come from the germline V gene. Written as DNA, the CDR3 is TGTGCCAGCAGCTTAGTAAGCGGGGGGGGTAATGAGCAGTTCTTC. Protein: CASSLVSGGGNEQFF.

CDR3 in DNA: TGTGCCAGCAGTGGAGGCCAGAGTGAATACTATGGCTACACCTTC. Translation gives CASSGGQSEYYGYTF. The rearrangement joins TRBV2 to TRBJ1-2; D ambiguous. The germline gives CDR1 SNHLY, CDR2 FYNNEI. The V end was cut by 4 bases, the J end by 3 bases, with 15 bases between. CDR3 length: 15 amino acids.

The gene calls are TRBV27 and TRBJ2-1; 8 positions match TRBD2. The CDR3 length is 13 residues. Trimming removed 3 bases from V and 9 bases from J; junction bases left unmatched: 4. CDR1 is MNHEY, CDR2 SMNVEV, per germline (reference sequence). This chain's CDR3 is CASSFGTSREQFF. CDR3 nucleotide sequence: TGTGCCAGCAGTTTCGGGACTAGTCGTGAGCAGTTCTTC.

V is TRBV5-6 and J is TRBJ1-5; tentative D call: TRBD1 (6 bases). V lost 4 bases, J lost 3 bases, and 11 bases lay in between. The CDR3 totals 14 residues. Germline V lookup: CDR1 SGHDT, CDR2 YYEEEE. CDR3 DNA: TGTGCCAGCAGCGCACAGGGCCCCAATCAGCCCCAGCATTTT. Its translation is CASSAQGPNQPQHF. Complete variable domain (other parts from reference TRBV5-6 and TRBJ1-5): DAGVTQSPTHLIKTRGQQVTLRCSPKSGHDTVSWYQQALGQGPQFIFQYYEEEERQRGNFPDRFSGHQFPNYSSELNVNALLLGDSALYLCASSAQGPNQPQHFGDGTRLSIL.